A single sample gave rise to the 22 T cell receptor beta chains below, sequenced in a study of PD-L1 blockade in urothelial cancer. Repertoires were generated with immunoSEQ multiplex PCR, while TCRdb's copy carries only in-frame clones and drops some. The sample shows about 84,000 clones, over 80% of them seen only once. The source was PBMCs, collected around atezolizumab (anti-PD-L1) treatment. The receptor set was obtained from a man between 65 and 85 years old with urothelial cancer.

CDR3 residues: CASSLGTGGFGTEAFF. In DNA, the CDR3 is TGTGCCAGCAGCTTAGGGACAGGGGGGTTTGGCACTGAAGCTTTCTTT. This chain connects TRBV11-2 to TRBJ1-1, with 10 bases aligning to TRBD1. CDR1 and CDR2 from the germline V gene are SGHAT and FQNNGV. The ends lost 1 base at V and 4 bases at J; junction bases unmatched: 6. CDR3 length: 16 residues.

This clone has just one count. V and J are TRBV6-5 and TRBJ1-2, with D tentatively TRBD1 (5 bases). There are 13 residues in the CDR3. Germline V gene data show CDR1 as MNHEY and CDR2 as SVGAGI. The V and J ends lost 5 bases and 3 bases respectively, with 10 bases between them. The CDR3 coding sequence is TGTGCCAGCAGTGAGACAGTACACTATGGCTACACCTTC. Its protein product is CASSETVHYGYTF.

This clone was detected only a few times. The V and J genes are TRBV5-1 and TRBJ2-1; perhaps TRBD1 as D (5 bases). V was cut by 4 bases and J by 8 bases, with 19 bases left in between. This CDR3 is 15 amino acids long. The V gene's germline CDR1 is SGHRS and CDR2 YFSETQ. CDR3 loop: CASSAGTLKGYEQFF. CDR3 nucleotide sequence: TGCGCCAGCAGCGCCGGAACGCTTAAGGGGTATGAGCAGTTCTTC.

J is TRBJ2-1 and V is TRBV29-1; 13 bases align to TRBD2. The CDR3 runs 15 residues. The germline V gene has CDR1 SQVTM and CDR2 ANQGSEA. The junction had 10 bases not matched to a gene; V was cut back by 6 bases and J by 8 bases. This chain's CDR3 is CSVRFGLAGEDEQFF. The CDR3 coding sequence is TGCAGCGTAAGGTTCGGACTAGCGGGAGAGGATGAGCAGTTCTTC.

This clone has a handful of counts. This chain uses TRBV2 with TRBJ1-1; TRBD1 matches 7 bases. The J segment lost 9 bases and the V segment lost 4 bases, leaving 5 bases of the junction unmatched. The germline gives CDR1 SNHLY, CDR2 FYNNEI. The CDR3 is 12 amino acids. CDR3 residues: CASSGDSLQAFF. CDR3 bases: TGTGCCAGCAGTGGGGACAGTCTCCAAGCTTTCTTT. The complete variable domain, with remaining parts taken from reference TRBV2 and TRBJ1-1, reads EPEVTQTPSHQVTQMGQEVILRCVPISNHLYFYWYRQILGQKVEFLVSFYNNEISEKSEIFDDQFSVERPDGSNFTLKIRSTKLEDSAMYFCASSGDSLQAFFGQGTRLTVV.

The genes are TRBV2 and TRBJ2-5, with 9 bases identical to TRBD2. The CDR3 is made up of 20 amino acids. The trim removed 6 bases at V and 5 bases at J, leaving 25 bases unmatched. Germline CDR1 is SNHLY and CDR2 is FYNNEI. CDR3 protein: CASSQKAASSGDQPGETQYF. CDR3 in DNA: TGTGCCAGCAGCCAGAAGGCAGCGTCTAGCGGGGACCAGCCTGGCGAGACCCAGTACTTC. The full variable domain, completed using reference TRBV2 and TRBJ2-5, is EPEVTQTPSHQVTQMGQEVILRCVPISNHLYFYWYRQILGQKVEFLVSFYNNEISEKSEIFDDQFSVERPDGSNFTLKIRSTKLEDSAMYFCASSQKAASSGDQPGETQYFGPGTRLLVL.

This chain uses TRBV28 with TRBJ1-1; maybe TRBD1 (6 bases). Trimming removed 7 bases at V and 1 base at J, with 19 bases between. Germline V gene sequence: CDR1 MDHEN, CDR2 SYDVKM. This CDR3 comprises 16 residues. DNA for the CDR3: TGTGCCAGCATCGGCGAAGGACAGTCGTCGAACACTGAAGCTTTCTTT. Translating gives CASIGEGQSSNTEAFF.

CDR3 coding DNA: TGTGCCAGCAGCAAAGGTTCAGGCCAGGCTGGTCAGCCCCAGCATTTT. It specifies CASSKGSGQAGQPQHF. The genes are TRBV21-1 and TRBJ1-5; TRBD1, as called in the table, went unchecked against the DNA. TRBV21-1 is shown as a pseudogene. The CDR3 runs 16 residues.

The chain uses TRBV9 and TRBJ2-3; TRBD1 matches at 9 bases. CDR1 is SGDLS and CDR2 is YYNGEE in the germline V gene. This CDR3 contains 14 residues. V was pared by 3 bases and J by 4 bases, with 3 bases of the junction left unmatched. The CDR3: CASSAGQGPDTQYF. In nucleotides, the CDR3 is TGTGCCAGCAGCGCCGGACAGGGGCCAGATACGCAGTATTTT.

V is TRBV5-4 and J is TRBJ2-1; 12 nucleotides match TRBD2. CDR1 and CDR2 from the germline V gene are SGHNT and YYREEE (reference sequence). Trimming cost V 3 bases and J 1 base; bases outside gene matches: 5. The CDR3 has 17 residues. The CDR3 loop is CASSSGGLAGSYNEQFF. The CDR3 coding sequence is TGTGCCAGCAGCTCTGGTGGACTAGCGGGGTCCTACAATGAGCAGTTCTTC.

This chain links TRBV19 with TRBJ2-5; D not resolved. The CDR3 has 15 amino acids. Germline V gene data show CDR1 as LNHDA and CDR2 as SQIVND (reference sequence). The germline V and J ends were trimmed by 5 bases and 5 bases, with 18 bases remaining between them. The CDR3, as DNA: TGTGCCAGTAGTGTCGCATGGCTGTTGCGGGAGACCCAGTACTTC. Translation gives CASSVAWLLRETQYF. Filled out from reference TRBV19 and TRBJ2-5, the complete variable domain reads DGGITQSPKYLFRKEGQNVTLSCEQNLNHDAMYWYRQDPGQGLRLIYYSQIVNDFQKGDIAEGYSVSREKKESFPLTVTSAQKNPTAFYLCASSVAWLLRETQYFGPGTRLLVL.

CDR3 sequence: CASSLGLWGRGEEETQYF. The CDR3 DNA reads as TGTGCCAGCAGCTTGGGGTTATGGGGGCGGGGGGAAGAAGAGACCCAGTACTTC. This chain connects TRBV5-6 to TRBJ2-5, with 8 bases lining up with TRBD2. V shed 0 bases and J 3 bases; nucleotides not matched to a gene: 13. The CDR3 has 18 amino acids. Germline V gives CDR1 SGHDT, CDR2 YYEEEE.

The chain couples TRBV9 to TRBJ1-2; 7 bases match TRBD1. Germline-derived CDR1 and CDR2 are SGDLS and YYNGEE. V lost 4 bases and J lost 7; bases outside the gene matches: 10. The CDR3 length is 14 residues. The CDR3 is CASSISDRVGGYTF. CDR3 nucleotides: TGTGCCAGCAGCATATCCGACAGGGTGGGTGGCTACACCTTC.

This clone was picked up one time. The rearrangement joins TRBV7-7 to TRBJ2-5; D might be TRBD1 (6 bases). V was shortened by 5 bases and J by 5 bases, with 15 bases between the two germline ends. The CDR3 is 14 amino acids. The germline CDR1 and CDR2 sequences are SSHAT and FNYEAQ (reference sequence). The CDR3 nucleotides are TGTGCCAGCAGCAGCTCAGGGGTTGACGAGACCCAGTACTTC. Its translation is CASSSSGVDETQYF. Variable domain in full (rest from reference TRBV7-7 and TRBJ2-5): GAGVSQSPRYKVTKRGQDVTLRCDPISSHATLYWYQQALGQGPEFLTYFNYEAQPDKSGLPSDRFSAERPEGSISTLTIQRTEQRDSAMYRCASSSSGVDETQYFGPGTRLLVL.

V gene TRBV11-1 combines with J gene TRBJ1-3; D ambiguous. There are 12 residues in the CDR3. The V gene's germline CDR1 is SGHAT and CDR2 FQDESV (reference sequence). V was clipped by 3 bases and J by 8 bases, with 8 bases between them. The CDR3 bases are TGTGCCAGCAGCTTGACGCGGGACACCATATATTTT. Its translation: CASSLTRDTIYF.

The rearrangement joins TRBV11-3 to TRBJ1-2; a possible D gene is TRBD1 (6 bases). The length of the CDR3 is 17 residues. Trimming took off 0 bases at V and 1 base at J, with 15 bases between the two ends. The germline gives CDR1 SGHNT, CDR2 YENEEA. The CDR3 nucleotides read TGTGCCAGCAGCTTAGATCCAGGGGCGGGAGTTAACTATGGCTACACCTTC. Translated, it gives CASSLDPGAGVNYGYTF. Supplemented by reference TRBV11-3 and TRBJ1-2, the full variable domain reads EAGVVQSPRYKIIEKKQPVAFWCNPISGHNTLYWYLQNLGQGPELLIRYENEEAVDDSQLPKDRFSAERLKGVDSTLKIQPAELGDSAVYLCASSLDPGAGVNYGYTFGSGTRLTVV.

This CDR3 is CASSAGRAGELFF. CDR3 in DNA: TGCGCCAGCAGTGCAGGGAGGGCCGGGGAGCTGTTTTTT. This sequence joins TRBV10-2 and TRBJ2-2; 7 bases are shared with TRBD2. Germline-derived CDR1 and CDR2 are WSHSY and SAAADI. This CDR3 region has 13 residues. Trimming at V came to 4 bases and at J to 6 bases, leaving 2 bases not matched to a gene.

The chain uses TRBV21-1 and TRBJ2-7; the DNA was not used to check the table's D call, TRBD2. TRBV21-1 is a listed pseudogene. The CDR3 is made up of 15 amino acids. The CDR3 DNA reads as TGTGCCAGCAGCCAAGGGGGGAGGGCGTTCCACGAGCAGTACTTC. It encodes CASSQGGRAFHEQYF.

This clone was counted a single time. The chain carries TRBV6-5 and TRBJ2-7; 10 nucleotides align to TRBD1. The CDR3 runs to 14 residues. The V gene's germline CDR1 is MNHEY and CDR2 SVGAGI. V gave up 6 bases and J gave up 1 base; unmatched junction bases: 3. The CDR3 DNA reads as TGTGCCAGCAGGCGGACAGGGGGTTCCTACGAGCAGTACTTC. Its translation: CASRRTGGSYEQYF.

This chain connects TRBV4-2 to TRBJ2-7; D is undetermined. This CDR3 spans 14 amino acids. V was shortened by 0 bases and J by 1 base, with 7 bases between the two germline ends. CDR1 LGHNA and CDR2 YNFKEQ come from the germline V gene. The CDR3 bases are TGTGCCAGCAGCCAAGATACGGTGTCCTACGAGCAGTACTTC. Translation gives CASSQDTVSYEQYF.

This chain links TRBV28 with TRBJ1-2; 7 bases line up with TRBD1. The CDR3 contains 18 residues. Per the germline V gene, CDR1 is MDHEN and CDR2 is SYDVKM. V lost 2 bases to trimming and J lost 4 bases; unmatched junction nucleotides: 16. The CDR3: CASSLISGQTRRGYGYTF. In nucleotides, the CDR3 is TGTGCCAGCAGTTTAATTTCGGGACAGACCCGGCGGGGCTATGGCTACACCTTC.

The chain recombines TRBV14 with TRBJ1-1, with D uncertain. The germline V and J ends were trimmed by 4 bases and 7 bases, with 16 bases remaining between them. Germline CDR1 SGHDN, CDR2 FVKESK. This CDR3 spans 14 amino acids. CDR3 DNA: TGTGCCAGCAGCCTCCAGAGAGCGTCTGGTGAAGCTTTCTTT. This encodes CASSLQRASGEAFF.